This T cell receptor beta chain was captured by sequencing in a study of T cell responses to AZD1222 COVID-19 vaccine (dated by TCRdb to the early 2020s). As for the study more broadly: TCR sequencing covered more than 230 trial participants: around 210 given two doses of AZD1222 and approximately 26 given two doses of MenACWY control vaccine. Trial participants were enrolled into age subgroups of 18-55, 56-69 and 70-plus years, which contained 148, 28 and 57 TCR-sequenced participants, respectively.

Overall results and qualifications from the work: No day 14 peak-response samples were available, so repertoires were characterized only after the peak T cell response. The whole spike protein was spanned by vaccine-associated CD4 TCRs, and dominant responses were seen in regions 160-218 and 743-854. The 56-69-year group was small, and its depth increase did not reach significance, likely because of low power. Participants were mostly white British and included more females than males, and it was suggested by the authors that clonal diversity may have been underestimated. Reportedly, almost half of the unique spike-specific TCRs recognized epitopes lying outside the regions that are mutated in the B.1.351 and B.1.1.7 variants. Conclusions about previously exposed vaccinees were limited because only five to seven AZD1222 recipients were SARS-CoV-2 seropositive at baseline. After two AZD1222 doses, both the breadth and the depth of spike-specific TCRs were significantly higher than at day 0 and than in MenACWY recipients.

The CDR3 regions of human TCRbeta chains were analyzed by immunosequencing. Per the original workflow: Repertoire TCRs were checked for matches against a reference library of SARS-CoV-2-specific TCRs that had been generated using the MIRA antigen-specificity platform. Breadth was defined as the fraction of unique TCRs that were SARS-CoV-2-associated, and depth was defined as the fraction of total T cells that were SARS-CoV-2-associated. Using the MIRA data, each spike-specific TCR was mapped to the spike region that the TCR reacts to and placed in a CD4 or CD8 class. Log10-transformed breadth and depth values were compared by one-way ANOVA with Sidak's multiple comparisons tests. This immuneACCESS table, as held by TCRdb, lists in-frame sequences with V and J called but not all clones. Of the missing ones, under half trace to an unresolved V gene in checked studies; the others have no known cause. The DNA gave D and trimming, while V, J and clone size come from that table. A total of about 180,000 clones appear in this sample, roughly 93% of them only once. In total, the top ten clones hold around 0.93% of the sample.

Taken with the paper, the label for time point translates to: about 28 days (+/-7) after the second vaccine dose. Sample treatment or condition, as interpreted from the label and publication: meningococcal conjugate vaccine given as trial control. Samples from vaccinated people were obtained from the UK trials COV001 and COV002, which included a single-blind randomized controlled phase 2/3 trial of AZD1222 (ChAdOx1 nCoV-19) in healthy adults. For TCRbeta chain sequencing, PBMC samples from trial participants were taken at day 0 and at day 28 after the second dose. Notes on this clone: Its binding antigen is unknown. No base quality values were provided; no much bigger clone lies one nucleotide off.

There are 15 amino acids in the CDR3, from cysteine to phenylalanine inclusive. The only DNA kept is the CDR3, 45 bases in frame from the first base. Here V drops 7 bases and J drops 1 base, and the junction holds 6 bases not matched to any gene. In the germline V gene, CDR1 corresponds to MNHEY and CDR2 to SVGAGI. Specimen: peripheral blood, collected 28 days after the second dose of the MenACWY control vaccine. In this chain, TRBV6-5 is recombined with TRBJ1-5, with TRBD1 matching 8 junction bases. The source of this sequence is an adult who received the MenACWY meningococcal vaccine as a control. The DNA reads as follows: TGTGCCAGCAAGACTCAGGGGGCGAGCAATCAGCCCCAGCATTTT. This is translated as CASKTQGASNQPQHF.